Given below is one T cell receptor (beta chain) in context. The antigen remains undetermined. This clone may be a read error of a much larger clone one base away. These data are taken from a study of breast tumors, draining lymph nodes, adjacent tissues. Study-wide results and caveats: Tumor repertoires ranked between lymph nodes and nontumor tissue in diversity, with V and J gene preferences. Data only fit, rather than demonstrated, lymph node origin of most tumor T cells. The data were judged consistent with most tumor T cells coming from lymph node and expanding in tumor.

The lymph nodes were axillary draining lymph nodes from breast cancer patients. MiXCR, applied by TCRdb to the multiplex PCR reads, yields one record per CDR3 protein. The sample shows some 230,000 distinct CDR3 sequences, around 35% of them seen only once. This TCR derives from a female donor with breast cancer. Some clones in this sample may be carry-over from other donors' samples. Specimen: axillary lymph node tissue.

CDR3 nucleotides: TGCAGTGCTACAAGGGTCTTGCGGGGCCTAAAAGGTGAGCAGTTCTTC. Protein product: CSATRVLRGLKGEQFF. J is TRBJ2-1 and V is TRBV20-1; TRBD2 is a possible D gene (6 bases). Germline CDR1 is DFQATT and CDR2 is SNEGSKA (reference sequence). The length of the CDR3 is 16 residues. Trimming left V 4 bases short and J 9 bases short, with 25 bases between.